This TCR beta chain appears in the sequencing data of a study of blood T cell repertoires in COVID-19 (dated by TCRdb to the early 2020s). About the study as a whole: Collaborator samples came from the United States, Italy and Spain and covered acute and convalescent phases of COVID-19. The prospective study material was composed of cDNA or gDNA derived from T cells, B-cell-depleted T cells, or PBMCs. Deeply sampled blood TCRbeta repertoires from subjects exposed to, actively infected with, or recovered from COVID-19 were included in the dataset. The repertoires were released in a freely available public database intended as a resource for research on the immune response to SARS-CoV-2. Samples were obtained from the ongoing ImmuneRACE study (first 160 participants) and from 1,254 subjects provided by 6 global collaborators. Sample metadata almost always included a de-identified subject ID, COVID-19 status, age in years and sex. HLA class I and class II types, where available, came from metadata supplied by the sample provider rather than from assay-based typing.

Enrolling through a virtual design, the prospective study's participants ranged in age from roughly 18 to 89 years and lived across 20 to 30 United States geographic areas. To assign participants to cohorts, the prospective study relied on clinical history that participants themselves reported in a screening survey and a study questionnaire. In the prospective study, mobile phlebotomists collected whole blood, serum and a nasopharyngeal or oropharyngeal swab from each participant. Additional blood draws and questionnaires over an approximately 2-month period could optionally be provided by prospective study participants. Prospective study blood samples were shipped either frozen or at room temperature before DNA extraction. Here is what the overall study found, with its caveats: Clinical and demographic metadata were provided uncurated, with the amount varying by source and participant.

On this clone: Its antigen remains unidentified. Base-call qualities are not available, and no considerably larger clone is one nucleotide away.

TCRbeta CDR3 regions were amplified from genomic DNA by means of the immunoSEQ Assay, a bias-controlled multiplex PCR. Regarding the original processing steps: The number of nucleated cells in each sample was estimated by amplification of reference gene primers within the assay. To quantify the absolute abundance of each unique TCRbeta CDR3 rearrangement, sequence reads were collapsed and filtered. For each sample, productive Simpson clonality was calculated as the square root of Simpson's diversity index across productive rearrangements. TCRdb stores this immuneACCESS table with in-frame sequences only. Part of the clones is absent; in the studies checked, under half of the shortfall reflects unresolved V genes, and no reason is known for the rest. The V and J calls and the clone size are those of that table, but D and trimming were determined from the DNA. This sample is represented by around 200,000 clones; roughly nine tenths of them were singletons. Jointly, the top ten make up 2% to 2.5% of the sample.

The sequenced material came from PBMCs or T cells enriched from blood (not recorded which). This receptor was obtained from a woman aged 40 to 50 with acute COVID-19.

CDR3 loop: CASSSNRGENTIYF. The bases are TGTGCCAGCAGCTCCAACAGGGGGGAAAACACCATATATTTT. The chain is encoded by TRBV11-2 joined to TRBJ1-3; TRBD1 aligns with 8 central bases. Via the germline V gene, CDR1 is SGHAT and CDR2 FQNNGV. Measured from the cysteine to the phenylalanine, the CDR3 is 14 residues long. Left in the record is the CDR3 DNA by itself, 42 bases read in frame from the first base. V loses 4 bases at its end and J loses 6 bases; junction bases beyond the gene matches: 5.